This T cell receptor (beta chain) was sequenced for a study of regulatory T cells in long-lasting Graves disease. For TCR beta, libraries came from iRepertoire HTBI primers and Arm-PCR of CDR3 regions. MiXCR was run by TCRdb on the multiplex PCR reads, yielding one entry per CDR3 protein. The data hold about 620,000 distinct CDR3 sequences, with under 20% observed a single time. Stated time point: newly diagnosed GD, antithyroid drugs for less than 3 months. The authors made the TCR library using RNA they extracted from PBMCs. Germline V gives CDR1 MNHNS, CDR2 SASEGT. Trimming cost V 4 bases and J 8 bases; bases outside gene matches: 5. The CDR3 contains 13 residues. The same specimen was also included in a second study, on T cells in Graves' hyperthyroidism and ophthalmopathy. From that paper: Patients aged 18 to 65 had newly diagnosed hyperthyroidism lasting under 2 months.

The specimen comprised peripheral blood mononuclear cells (PBMCs), sampled at new diagnosis, from a patient treated with antithyroid drugs. The sequence was obtained from a woman aged 25 to 39 with Graves disease. The V gene is TRBV6-1, the J gene TRBJ2-1; 7 nucleotides line up with TRBD1. The CDR3 spells CASSVEGTDEQFF. CDR3 nucleotides: TGTGCCAGCAGTGTTGAGGGGACAGATGAGCAGTTCTTC.